What follows describes a single T cell receptor beta chain. No antigen is known for it. This sample was included in a study of PD-1 blockade in mismatch repair-deficient tumors. Study-wide background: Patients had over 10 mismatch repair-deficient cancer types, all previously treated and progressing.

CDR1 is SGDLS and CDR2 is YYNGEE in the germline V gene. V was shortened by 0 bases and J by 6 bases, with 14 bases between the two germline ends. CDR3 length equals 15 residues. All patients were mismatch repair deficient, assessed by either PCR or immunohistochemistry. The TCR-sequenced patients were a few responders to pembrolizumab. Profiled with immunoSEQ multiplex PCR; TCRdb holds only in-frame clones, not every one. The table shows some 66,000 clones, with around 88% occurring only once. Study-level findings and limits: Rapid post-treatment expansion, then contraction, generally preceding radiologic response, marked tumor-resident clones.

Sequenced here: peripheral blood, sampled 52 weeks after starting pembrolizumab. This receptor was identified in an adult with mismatch repair-deficient cancer. The V and J genes are TRBV9 and TRBJ2-3; D gene ambiguous. In nucleotides, the CDR3 is TGTGCCAGCAGCGTAGCTACGGGCTACTTGGATACGCAGTATTTT. Translation: CASSVATGYLDTQYF.